This TCR beta chain was identified during a study of T-cell reconstitution after alpha-beta-depleted transplantation in children. Preparation of the TCRbeta library was carried out with unique molecular identifiers. MiXCR was run by TCRdb on the PCR reads, yielding one entry per CDR3 protein. Of 480,000 or so distinct CDR3 sequences listed, roughly a tenth are singletons. This clonotype was observed at least ten times. This CDR3 comprises 16 residues. Germline loops: CDR1 LGHNA, CDR2 YSLEER. V gave up 1 base and J gave up 1 base, with 11 bases separating them. The TCR sequence derives from a child aged 2 to 10 with inherited bone marrow failure, due to receive a stem cell transplant. J is TRBJ1-3 and V is TRBV4-3, with a tentative D call TRBD1 (5 bases). Sequencing was performed on PBMCs, taken before TCRalphabeta/CD19-depleted stem cell transplant. CDR3 in amino acids: CASSQAPTASGNTIYF. The DNA of the CDR3 is TGCGCCAGCAGCCAAGCTCCGACAGCATCTGGAAACACCATATATTTT.